The clone carrying this T cell receptor beta chain was recorded a few times. Clones were read by immunoSEQ multiplex PCR, and TCRdb kept only the in-frame ones, dropping some. Altogether about 12,000 clones are present, 70% to 85% being singletons, with the ten largest covering 4.3%. This sample was included in a study of graft-versus-host responses after intestinal transplantation. V gave up 0 bases and J gave up 7 bases, with 18 bases separating them. Germline V lookup: CDR1 LGHNA, CDR2 YSLEER. The CDR3 extends over 16 amino acids. Intraepithelial and lamina propria lymphocytes were released after the graft tissue was processed.

The chain uses TRBV4-3 and TRBJ1-2, with TRBD1 as a possible D gene (5 bases). The sequencing here drew on ileum tissue, taken 142 days after intestinal transplantation. The TCR sequence derives from a human patient who received an intestinal transplant, so some T cells may come from the graft donor. The CDR3 spells CASSQDWGDPVTGYTF. The CDR3 bases are TGCGCCAGCAGCCAAGATTGGGGGGACCCTGTCACTGGCTACACCTTC.